This T cell receptor beta chain came from a study of T cells expressing NK-cell markers. Overall study context: Beta-chain profiling covered CD3+CD56+NKG2C+, CD3+CD56+NKG2C- and CD3+CD56-NKG2C+ sorted subsets. Study-wide points: Specificity for HCMV among expanded NKG2C+ T cell clones was not established. One observes that, in several donors, these clonotypes were also the leading ones within the CD3+CD56-NKG2C+ fraction. NKG2C+ dominant clonotypes from 5 to 7 donors made up roughly 1.0-7.0% of CD8+ T cells.

After re-calling the 5' RACE reads, TCRdb lists one entry per CDR3 protein, DNA absent. The sample data list some 440,000 distinct CDR3 sequences. This CDR3 has 19 amino acids. Comment on this clonotype: What it binds is unknown.

The chain carries TRBV12-3 or TRBV12-4 and TRBJ2-5; lacking DNA, the TRBD2 call made by TCRdb goes unchecked. The specimen sequenced was blood T cells: a sorted CD56 or NKG2C T cell subset, CD4+ or CD8+ T cells, or bulk PBMC T cells (not recorded which). This receptor was taken from a woman between 50 and 59 years old in good health. The CDR3 protein is CASSFSSPGLAGTEVTQYF.